Presented here are 2 T cell receptor beta chains from one specimen sequenced in a study of blood T cell repertoires in COVID-19. Profiled with immunoSEQ multiplex PCR; TCRdb holds only in-frame clones, not every one. The table lists around 130,000 clones, roughly 84% of them singletons, with about 3.9% in the top ten. Sequencing input: peripheral blood. Every receptor here comes from a man in his sixties with acute or convalescent COVID-19.

The chain carries TRBV7-3 and TRBJ2-2; no reliable D call. Germline loops: CDR1 SGHTA, CDR2 FQGTGA. Between the trimmed V and J ends, which lost 2 bases and 6 bases, there was a span of 13 bases. The CDR3 is 15 residues long. CDR3 sequence: CASSLYSPTSGELFF. The DNA of the CDR3 is TGTGCCAGCAGCTTATATAGCCCTACGTCCGGGGAGCTGTTTTTT.

The chain uses TRBV10-3 and TRBJ1-1, with D perhaps TRBD1 (6 bases). The CDR3 has 15 amino acids. The germline V gene has CDR1 ENHRY and CDR2 SYGVKD. V lost 6 bases and J lost 1, with 15 bases in between. The CDR3 coding sequence is TGTGCCATCAGCCCTACGGGACACCAGAACACTGAAGCTTTCTTT. Amino acids: CAISPTGHQNTEAFF.